The next 3 T cell receptor beta chains were all read from a single sample in a study of T cells in Graves' hyperthyroidism and ophthalmopathy. TCR beta CDR3 regions were amplified from RNA transcripts. TCR CDR3 regions were first amplified by RT-PCR with HTBI primers. One entry per CDR3 protein results from TCRdb running MiXCR on the multiplex PCR reads. This repertoire shows approximately 300,000 distinct CDR3 sequences, over 15% found once; its top ten account for about 50%. Sequenced material: blood. Receptors were obtained from a woman aged 55-70 years with Graves' ophthalmopathy.

This clonotype has at least ten counts. The chain couples TRBV7-2 to TRBJ2-7; no clear D. The V gene's germline CDR1 is SGHTA and CDR2 FQGNSA. This CDR3 has 13 residues. V shed 5 bases and J shed 3 bases, with 11 bases lying between them. CDR3 sequence: CASSLTIDYEQYF. DNA of the CDR3: TGTGCCAGCAGCCTAACGATAGACTACGAGCAGTACTTC.

This clonotype was recorded many times. This chain uses TRBV15 with TRBJ2-5; D possibly uses TRBD1 or TRBD2 (7 bases each). Trimming took off 3 bases at V and 4 bases at J, with 15 bases between the two ends. The CDR3 is made up of 15 amino acids. Germline CDR1 and CDR2: LNHNV and YYDKDF (reference sequence). CDR3 loop: CATSSGGTVAETQYF. DNA of the CDR3: TGTGCCACCAGCAGCGGGGGGACAGTCGCAGAGACCCAGTACTTC.

This clonotype was counted at least ten times. This chain connects TRBV15 to TRBJ1-1; tentative D call: TRBD1 (6 bases). This CDR3 has 14 amino acids. The V end lost 3 bases, the J end lost 1 base, and 9 bases lay between the germline ends. CDR1 is LNHNV, CDR2 YYDKDF, per germline (reference sequence). In DNA, the CDR3 is TGTGCCACCAGCAGGGGACACTCGAACACTGAAGCTTTCTTT. Its translation is CATSRGHSNTEAFF.